One sample yielded the 17 T cell receptor beta chains listed below, sequenced in a study of OX40 agonist ivuxolimab in advanced cancers. This table comes from immunoSEQ multiplex PCR, and its TCRdb copy is limited to in-frame clones, with some not included. The sample has about 83,000 clones, about 88% seen once; the top ten hold 7.3%. Sequencing was performed on CD4+ or CD8+ T cells sorted from blood, taken in a trial of the OX40 agonist ivuxolimab. All receptors come from an adult with an advanced solid tumor such as melanoma, head and neck, liver or kidney cancer.

This chain uses TRBV5-1 with TRBJ2-7, with TRBD1 identical over 8 bases. V lost 4 bases to trimming and J lost 3 bases; unmatched junction nucleotides: 6. This CDR3 comprises 14 residues. Germline V gives CDR1 SGHRS, CDR2 YFSETQ. CDR3 sequence: CASSTDRVGYEQYF. The CDR3 DNA reads TGCGCCAGCAGCACGGACAGGGTTGGCTACGAGCAGTACTTC.

The chain joins TRBV7-3 to TRBJ2-5; 8 bases align to TRBD2. CDR3 length: 15 amino acids. J was trimmed by 4 bases and V by 5 bases; bases with no gene match: 9. Germline V gives CDR1 SGHTA, CDR2 FQGTGA. CDR3 amino acids: CASSLGTSPTETQYF. The CDR3 DNA is TGTGCCAGCAGCCTGGGGACTAGTCCAACAGAGACCCAGTACTTC.

For the CDR3, the DNA is TGTGCCAGCGGGGACGAGGCCTACGAGCAGTACTTC. Its translation: CASGDEAYEQYF. The chain carries TRBV6-1 and TRBJ2-7; D is tentatively TRBD1 or TRBD2 (5 bases each). CDR1 and CDR2 from the germline V gene are MNHNS and SASEGT. V gave up 8 bases and J gave up 2 bases, with 10 bases separating them. This CDR3 contains 12 residues.

This clone appeared a single time. The chain links TRBV11-2 to TRBJ2-7; 12 bases fit TRBD2. The CDR3 covers 16 residues. Germline-derived CDR1 and CDR2 are SGHAT and FQNNGV. With V trimmed by 6 bases and J by 1 base, 7 bases remained unmatched. CDR3 region: CASSSPSGRASYEQYF. The CDR3 DNA follows: TGTGCCAGCAGTTCCCCTAGCGGGAGGGCATCCTACGAGCAGTACTTC.

This rearrangement joins TRBV6-5 to TRBJ1-1, with D maybe TRBD1 (5 bases). This CDR3 has 14 amino acids. Trimming stripped 7 bases from V and 1 base from J, with 13 bases between. Germline CDR1 is MNHEY and CDR2 is SVGAGI. The CDR3 coding sequence is TGTGCCAGCAAGATACAGGCGGGGAACACTGAAGCTTTCTTT. It specifies CASKIQAGNTEAFF.

The chain employs TRBV6-1 and TRBJ1-1, with a tentative D call TRBD1 (5 bases). The CDR3 has 14 amino acids. Germline lookup yields CDR1 MNHNS and CDR2 SASEGT. V was cut by 3 bases and J by 5 bases, with 13 bases left in between. The CDR3 loop is CASSDPGGWTEAFF. The CDR3 DNA reads TGTGCCAGCAGTGACCCGGGGGGTTGGACTGAAGCTTTCTTT.

The chain uses TRBV6-5 and TRBJ2-3; a possible D gene is TRBD1 (5 bases). V was cut by 5 bases and J by 3 bases, with 12 bases left in between. Germline V CDR1 and CDR2: MNHEY, SVGAGI. The CDR3 extends over 14 amino acids. The CDR3 protein is CASSRTLRTDTQYF. The CDR3, as DNA: TGTGCCAGCAGTCGGACACTTAGAACAGATACGCAGTATTTT.

J is TRBJ2-1 and V is TRBV11-3; D remains unclear. This CDR3 has 14 residues. The V gene lost 3 bases and the J gene lost 6 bases, with 12 bases spanning the gap. The germline V gene encodes CDR1 SGHNT and CDR2 YENEEA. CDR3: CASSFPGPVNEQFF. The CDR3 DNA is TGTGCCAGCAGCTTCCCCGGGCCCGTCAATGAGCAGTTCTTC.

The rearrangement links TRBV5-1 to TRBJ1-2; D might be TRBD1 (6 bases). Germline CDR1 SGHRS, CDR2 YFSETQ. Trimming stripped 4 bases from V and 5 bases from J, with 18 bases between. The length of the CDR3 is 15 residues. DNA for the CDR3: TGCGCCAGCAGCCTTGGAGGGGGGCAGCAATATGGCTACACCTTC. This sequence encodes CASSLGGGQQYGYTF.

This chain connects TRBV7-2 to TRBJ2-2; D remains unclear. Germline CDR1 and CDR2: SGHTA and FQGNSA. The CDR3 has 16 residues. Trimming pared 1 base from V and 4 bases from J, leaving 13 bases between. The CDR3 DNA follows: TGTGCCAGCAGCTTAGAAGGTTTTAAGGCCACCGGGGAGCTGTTTTTT. Translating gives CASSLEGFKATGELFF.

The chain carries TRBV5-8 and TRBJ1-4, with 8 bases lining up with TRBD1. Germline lookup yields CDR1 SGHTS and CDR2 YDEGEE. Trimming at V came to 4 bases and at J to 0 bases, leaving 11 bases not matched to a gene. The CDR3 length is 18 residues. For the CDR3, the DNA is TGTGCCAGCAGCCTAAGGACAGGGAAACTTGCAACTAATGAAAAACTGTTTTTT. Its protein product is CASSLRTGKLATNEKLFF.

The V call is TRBV7-2, the J call TRBJ2-7, with D uncertain. V was cut by 2 bases and J by 6 bases, with 17 bases left in between. The germline gives CDR1 SGHTA, CDR2 FQGNSA. This CDR3 region has 15 residues. The CDR3 DNA reads TGTGCCAGCAGCTTAAGGGCCCGTACTTTGAGCGAGCAGTACTTC. Its translation: CASSLRARTLSEQYF. The full variable domain, with the rest looked up from reference TRBV7-2 and TRBJ2-7, is GAGVSQSPSNKVTEKGKDVELRCDPISGHTALYWYRQSLGQGLEFLIYFQGNSAPDKSGLPSDRFSAERTGGSVSTLTIQRTQQEDSAVYLCASSLRARTLSEQYFGPGTRLTVT.

This chain links TRBV5-8 with TRBJ1-2; D is unclear. The CDR3 is 16 residues long. The germline V gene has CDR1 SGHTS and CDR2 YDEGEE. V was pared by 2 bases and J by 4 bases, with 18 bases between. CDR3 DNA: TGTGCCAGCAGCTTAAACCTCGCCGTTTTTGCCTATGGCTACACCTTC. Its translation is CASSLNLAVFAYGYTF.

The chain joins TRBV6-6 to TRBJ1-1, with a possible D match to TRBD1 (6 bases). CDR1 MNHNY and CDR2 SVGAGI come from the germline V gene (reference sequence). This CDR3 is built from 15 residues. V gave up 5 bases and J gave up 7 bases, with 20 bases separating them. CDR3 in amino acids: CASSATRTGMGEAFF. CDR3 nucleotide sequence: TGTGCCAGCAGTGCGACCCGAACAGGGATGGGTGAAGCTTTCTTT.

The rearrangement joins TRBV5-1 to TRBJ1-1; the D is unclear. The CDR3 runs to 13 residues. V was pared by 0 bases and J by 4 bases, with 7 bases between. Germline loops: CDR1 SGHRS, CDR2 YFSETQ. The CDR3 reads CASSLADRTEAFF. The CDR3 region has the DNA TGCGCCAGCAGCTTGGCCGACCGCACTGAAGCTTTCTTT. Filled out from reference TRBV5-1 and TRBJ1-1, the complete variable domain reads KAGVTQTPRYLIKTRGQQVTLSCSPISGHRSVSWYQQTPGQGLQFLFEYFSETQRNKGNFPGRFSGRQFSNSRSEMNVSTLELGDSALYLCASSLADRTEAFFGQGTRLTVV.

The rearrangement links TRBV7-6 to TRBJ2-7; D not certain. Trimming pared 5 bases from V and 3 bases from J, leaving 5 bases between. The germline gives CDR1 SGHVS, CDR2 FNYEAQ. The CDR3 has 11 residues. CDR3 nucleotide sequence: TGTGCCAGCAGCGGTTACTACGAGCAGTACTTC. Translated, it gives CASSGYYEQYF.

The table lists this clone with a count of one. This chain uses TRBV7-3 with TRBJ1-2; TRBD1 matches 9 bases. This CDR3 region has 15 residues. Trimming took 5 bases from V and 6 from J; bases not matched to a gene: 10. Germline CDR1 and CDR2: SGHTA and FQGTGA. The chain's CDR3 is CASSLYYRGQDGYTF. For the CDR3, the DNA is TGTGCCAGCAGCCTATACTACAGGGGGCAGGATGGCTACACCTTC.